These 2 T cell receptor beta chains originate from one sample sequenced in a study of T cells in tuberculosis. Specified time point: new active TB diagnosis, blood taken before or within 7 days of starting treatment. Produced via immunoSEQ multiplex PCR; TCRdb's table is partial and in-frame only. Found here are tens of thousands of clones, less than 95% of them singletons; the top ten hold approximately 2.4%. The sequences come from PBMCs, collected at tuberculosis diagnosis. These receptors originate from an adult with tuberculosis.

This clone was seen just once. This chain joins TRBV2 and TRBJ1-1, with TRBD1 matching over 8 bases. Per germline, CDR1 SNHLY and CDR2 FYNNEI. V lost 8 bases, J lost 4 bases, and 9 bases stayed unmatched. The CDR3 has 14 amino acids. The chain's CDR3 is CASGRQGISTEAFF. In DNA form, the CDR3 reads TGTGCCAGCGGGAGACAGGGGATTAGCACTGAAGCTTTCTTT.

The chain couples TRBV4-1 to TRBJ2-3, with D perhaps TRBD2 (6 bases). The CDR3 is 14 residues long. The germline CDR1 and CDR2 sequences are MGHRA and YSYEKL. Trimming took 1 base from V and 6 from J, leaving 11 bases between them. CDR3 in amino acids: CASSQVGGGDTQYF. The CDR3 region has the DNA TGCGCCAGCAGCCAAGTTGGTGGGGGGGATACGCAGTATTTT.